These 15 T cell receptor beta chains share one sample of origin, sequenced in a study of T cell changes during pregnancy in multiple sclerosis. Profiled with immunoSEQ multiplex PCR; TCRdb holds only in-frame clones, not every one. The sample carries tens of thousands of clones, about 88% recorded once. The material sequenced was CD4+ T cells from peripheral blood mononuclear cells, taken in the first trimester of pregnancy. Every receptor here comes from a female donor with multiple sclerosis, enrolled in a pregnancy study.

The genes are TRBV4-3 and TRBJ1-3; no clear D. Trimming cost V 1 base and J 2 bases, with 9 bases left between them. Germline CDR1 and CDR2: LGHNA and YSLEER. The CDR3 spans 15 residues. CDR3 sequence (DNA): TGCGCCAGCAGCCAAGGCAGGCAGACTGGAAACACCATATATTTT. Translation: CASSQGRQTGNTIYF.

This chain connects TRBV30 to TRBJ1-5; 10 bases align to TRBD1. There are 16 residues in the CDR3. Germline CDR1 and CDR2: GTSNPN and SVGIG (reference sequence). V was clipped by 2 bases and J by 3 bases; unmatched bases: 7. CDR3 loop: CAWSRPGTGVNQPQHF. CDR3 bases: TGTGCCTGGAGTCGTCCCGGGACAGGGGTCAATCAGCCCCAGCATTTT.

The V and J genes are TRBV27 and TRBJ2-2; possibly TRBD1 for D (5 bases). The germline V gene has CDR1 MNHEY and CDR2 SMNVEV (reference sequence). CDR3 length equals 14 residues. Trimming stripped 2 bases from V and 4 bases from J, with 8 bases between. The CDR3 protein is CASSLRQRTGELFF. The CDR3 region has the DNA TGTGCCAGCAGTTTAAGACAGCGCACCGGGGAGCTGTTTTTT.

Here the CDR3 DNA reads TGTGCCAGCAGTTCTCACTCCGGAAACACCATATATTTT. Translated, it gives CASSSHSGNTIYF. This rearrangement joins TRBV6-5 to TRBJ1-3; D call uncertain. CDR1 and CDR2 (germline): MNHEY, SVGAGI. The V end was cut by 4 bases, the J end by 4 bases, with 8 bases between. The CDR3 sequence is 13 residues long.

The chain carries TRBV5-4 and TRBJ1-5, with D possibly matching TRBD1 (6 bases). This CDR3 has 14 amino acids. Germline V CDR1 and CDR2: SGHNT, YYREEE (reference sequence). V lost 2 bases and J lost 1, with 7 bases in between. The DNA for the CDR3 is TGTGCCAGCAGCTTACAGGGAAGCAATCAGCCCCAGCATTTT. Translation gives CASSLQGSNQPQHF.

The chain has TRBV7-2 and TRBJ2-7; 9 positions agree with TRBD2. V trimming: 0 bases; J trimming: 2 bases; junction bases outside the gene matches: 5. Germline CDR1 and CDR2: SGHTA and FQGNSA. This CDR3 has 16 residues. CDR3 DNA: TGTGCCAGCAGCTTAGCGGCTAGCGGGATGGCCTACGAGCAGTACTTC. Its protein is CASSLAASGMAYEQYF.

This chain links TRBV4-1 with TRBJ2-1, with 9 nucleotides matching TRBD2. Germline CDR1 MGHRA, CDR2 YSYEKL. This CDR3 comprises 16 residues. Losses at the gene ends were 0 bases for V and 0 bases for J; bases not matched to a gene: 0. In DNA, the CDR3 is TGCGCCAGCAGCCAAGAACTAGCGGGCTCCTACAATGAGCAGTTCTTC. Translation gives CASSQELAGSYNEQFF.

This chain links TRBV27 with TRBJ2-7, with 8 nucleotides matching TRBD1. The germline gives CDR1 MNHEY, CDR2 SMNVEV (reference sequence). V trimming: 4 bases; J trimming: 0 bases; junction bases outside the gene matches: 5. This CDR3 has 15 amino acids. The CDR3 DNA follows: TGTGCCAGCAGTTCTCCCGGGACAGGCTCCTACGAGCAGTACTTC. Its translation: CASSSPGTGSYEQYF.

The rearrangement links TRBV19 to TRBJ2-5, with 11 bases matching TRBD2. Losses at the gene ends were 5 bases for V and 10 bases for J; bases not matched to a gene: 18. The CDR3 has 17 residues. CDR1 and CDR2 (germline): LNHDA, SQIVND (reference sequence). CDR3 region: CASSPGLAEASKKGQYF. The CDR3 nucleotides read TGTGCCAGTAGTCCGGGACTAGCGGAAGCGTCCAAGAAGGGCCAGTACTTC.

CDR3 coding DNA: TGCGCCAGCAGCCAAGAGTGGGGGCTAGCGGTAGGCGAGCAGTACTTC. It yields the protein CASSQEWGLAVGEQYF. J is TRBJ2-7 and V is TRBV4-1, with D maybe TRBD2 (7 bases). Deletions cut 0 bases from V and 6 bases from J, with 18 bases between. This CDR3 has 16 amino acids. The germline gives CDR1 MGHRA, CDR2 YSYEKL.

In DNA, the CDR3 is TGTGCCAGCAGCTTGACCCTCTCCCACAGGGGGCCAGGTGGCTACACCTTC. Protein sequence: CASSLTLSHRGPGGYTF. J is TRBJ1-2 and V is TRBV7-8; 9 positions match TRBD1. The CDR3 contains 17 residues. Trimming at V came to 3 bases and at J to 7 bases, leaving 15 bases not matched to a gene. CDR1 is SGHVS, CDR2 FQNEAQ, per germline. Looking up the rest from reference TRBV7-8 and TRBJ1-2 gives the full variable domain: GAGVSQSPRYKVAKRGQDVALRCDPISGHVSLFWYQQALGQGPEFLTYFQNEAQLDKSGLPSDRFFAERPEGSVSTLKIQRTQQEDSAVYLCASSLTLSHRGPGGYTFGSGTRLTVV.

The V gene is TRBV28, the J gene TRBJ2-7; a possible D gene is TRBD1 (6 bases). Germline loops: CDR1 MDHEN, CDR2 SYDVKM. Trimming stripped 6 bases from V and 5 bases from J, with 14 bases between. The CDR3 extends over 13 amino acids. The DNA for the CDR3 is TGTGCCAGCAGGGCTGCAGGGGCCGACGAGCAGTACTTC. This encodes CASRAAGADEQYF.

The chain carries TRBV7-9 and TRBJ1-2; TRBD1 might be the D (5 bases). Trimming left V 1 base short and J 8 bases short, with 11 bases between. CDR1 is SEHNR, CDR2 FQNEAQ, per germline (reference sequence). The CDR3 is 13 residues long. The DNA of the CDR3 is TGTGCCAGCAGCTTAGTAGCCCAGGGAGGCTACACCTTC. It codes for CASSLVAQGGYTF. Full variable domain (outside the CDR3, taken from reference TRBV7-9 and TRBJ1-2): DTGVSQNPRHKITKRGQNVTFRCDPISEHNRLYWYRQTLGQGPEFLTYFQNEAQLEKSRLLSDRFSAERPKGSFSTLEIQRTEQGDSAMYLCASSLVAQGGYTFGSGTRLTVV.

V and J are TRBV5-1 and TRBJ2-3; possible D gene TRBD1, 6 bases. CDR1 is SGHRS and CDR2 is YFSETQ in the germline V gene. Trimming shortened V by 0 bases and J by 4 bases, and 18 bases separated the two germline ends. This CDR3 has 17 residues. CDR3 protein: CASSLEIGRGSADTQYF. The CDR3 DNA follows: TGCGCCAGCAGCTTGGAGATAGGCAGGGGCAGTGCAGATACGCAGTATTTT. Drawing the rest from reference TRBV5-1 and TRBJ2-3, the complete variable domain is KAGVTQTPRYLIKTRGQQVTLSCSPISGHRSVSWYQQTPGQGLQFLFEYFSETQRNKGNFPGRFSGRQFSNSRSEMNVSTLELGDSALYLCASSLEIGRGSADTQYFGPGTRLTVL.

The genes are TRBV15 and TRBJ2-5, with 7 nucleotides matching TRBD1. The J segment lost 2 bases and the V segment lost 1 base, leaving 4 bases of the junction unmatched. The germline V gene has CDR1 LNHNV and CDR2 YYDKDF (reference sequence). CDR3 length: 15 residues. For the CDR3, the DNA is TGTGCCACCAGCAGAGGGGGACAGCTTCAAGAGACCCAGTACTTC. Translating gives CATSRGGQLQETQYF.